These 30 T cell receptor beta chains originate from one sample sequenced in a study of blood T cell repertoires in COVID-19. Using immunoSEQ multiplex PCR, the repertoire was profiled, and TCRdb retains in-frame clones only, with some absent. In the table there are approximately 180,000 clones, approximately 83% of which are singletons. Sequencing input: peripheral blood. These receptors were obtained from a man in his 60s with acute or convalescent COVID-19.

This chain uses TRBV6-5 with TRBJ2-2, with TRBD1 identical over 9 bases. The CDR3 loop spans 16 amino acids. Germline-derived CDR1 and CDR2 are MNHEY and SVGAGI. Germline trimming cut 4 bases from V and 4 bases from J; bases unmatched to any gene: 7. The CDR3 DNA reads as TGTGCCAGCAGTTCTGGACAGGGGAGGAGCACCGGGGAGCTGTTTTTT. Its protein product is CASSSGQGRSTGELFF.

The chain is built from TRBV6-5 and TRBJ2-2, with TRBD2 identical over 12 bases. There are 16 residues in the CDR3. V was pared by 2 bases and J by 4 bases, with 2 bases of the junction left unmatched. Germline CDR1 and CDR2: MNHEY and SVGAGI. The CDR3 region is CASSYPTSGGTGELFF. CDR3 nucleotide sequence: TGTGCCAGCAGTTACCCGACTAGCGGGGGCACCGGGGAGCTGTTTTTT.

The chain combines TRBV19 with TRBJ1-5; 10 bases match TRBD1. The CDR3 has 15 amino acids. CDR1 is LNHDA, CDR2 SQIVND, per germline (reference sequence). Trimming at V came to 6 bases and at J to 3 bases, leaving 5 bases not matched to a gene. The CDR3 nucleotides read TGTGCCAGTAGGGGGACAGGGGCTCTCAATCAGCCCCAGCATTTT. The encoded protein is CASRGTGALNQPQHF.

Points on this clone: This specimen includes other DNA sequences encoding the same CDR3. The chain employs TRBV5-1 and TRBJ2-1; TRBD1 might be the D (5 bases). The CDR3 covers 15 residues. V was clipped by 0 bases and J by 0 bases, with 7 bases between them. CDR1 and CDR2 (germline): SGHRS, YFSETQ. The CDR3 DNA sequence: TGCGCCAGCAGCTTGGGGGGCCTCTCCTACAATGAGCAGTTCTTC. It is translated as CASSLGGLSYNEQFF.

The chain links TRBV28 to TRBJ2-7; the D is unclear. Germline lookup yields CDR1 MDHEN and CDR2 SYDVKM. The V gene lost 7 bases and the J gene lost 3 bases, with 7 bases spanning the gap. The CDR3 runs to 11 residues. The CDR3 protein is CASKGVYEQYF. CDR3 nucleotides: TGTGCCAGCAAAGGAGTCTACGAGCAGTACTTC.

V gene TRBV15 combines with J gene TRBJ1-1; D might be TRBD1 (5 bases). Trimming left V 6 bases short and J 0 bases short, with 11 bases between. Germline values: CDR1 LNHNV, CDR2 YYDKDF (reference sequence). This CDR3 is built from 14 residues. The CDR3 nucleotides read TGTGCCACCAGGGGGGGACGGTTGAACACTGAAGCTTTCTTT. It specifies CATRGGRLNTEAFF.

The gene calls are TRBV5-6 and TRBJ1-6; D unresolved. This CDR3 has 15 residues. Germline V gene data show CDR1 as SGHDT and CDR2 as YYEEEE. V was trimmed by 4 bases and J by 2 bases, leaving 10 bases between them. CDR3 amino acids: CASSTRGTYNSPLHF. Written as DNA, the CDR3 is TGTGCCAGCAGCACCCGCGGCACCTATAATTCACCCCTCCACTTT.

The V and J genes are TRBV6-5 and TRBJ2-1; TRBD2 aligns across 10 bases. Germline values: CDR1 MNHEY, CDR2 SVGAGI. J was trimmed by 6 bases and V by 4 bases; bases with no gene match: 9. The CDR3 contains 16 residues. The CDR3 is CASSFRLAGESNEQFF. The CDR3 coding sequence is TGTGCCAGCAGTTTCAGGCTAGCGGGAGAATCCAATGAGCAGTTCTTC.

This clone was seen once. The chain is built from TRBV19 and TRBJ2-7; 11 nucleotides line up with TRBD1. With 7 bases clipped from V and 7 bases from J, the junction kept 6 bases outside the gene matches. This CDR3 region has 13 residues. From germline, CDR1 is LNHDA and CDR2 SQIVND (reference sequence). Written as DNA, the CDR3 is TGTGCCAGTACCTGGACAGGGGGCAAGGAGCAGTACTTC. Residues: CASTWTGGKEQYF.

The V call is TRBV18, the J call TRBJ1-3; no clear D. Germline CDR1 reads KGHSH; CDR2 reads LQKENI. Between the trimmed V and J ends, which lost 3 bases and 5 bases, there was a span of 11 bases. CDR3 size: 14 residues. CDR3 sequence (DNA): TGTGCCAGCTCACCTAGTTCGGGTCGAAACACCATATATTTT. Translation: CASSPSSGRNTIYF.

The rearrangement uses TRBV7-3 and TRBJ1-2; 8 nucleotides align to TRBD1. Germline trimming cut 2 bases from V and 8 bases from J; bases unmatched to any gene: 4. Germline lookup yields CDR1 SGHTA and CDR2 FQGTGA. This CDR3 has 13 residues. CDR3 DNA: TGTGCCAGCAGCTTAGGACAGGGCAACGGCTACACCTTC. Its translation is CASSLGQGNGYTF.

The chain has TRBV29-1 and TRBJ2-2; 8 bases fit TRBD1. V dropped 7 bases and J dropped 7; count of bases not matched to a gene: 8. The CDR3 runs 13 residues. Germline CDR1 reads SQVTM; CDR2 reads ANQGSEA. The CDR3 DNA sequence: TGCAGCGGGTCCAGGGGGCTCGGCGGGGAGCTGTTTTTT. Encoded protein: CSGSRGLGGELFF.

This rearrangement joins TRBV6-5 to TRBJ1-2; a weak D match, TRBD1 (5 bases). V was trimmed by 0 bases and J by 8 bases, leaving 13 bases between them. The CDR3 consists of 14 residues. Germline CDR1 reads MNHEY; CDR2 reads SVGAGI. The CDR3: CASSYSSAGEGYTF. CDR3 DNA sequence: TGTGCCAGCAGTTACTCATCCGCGGGGGAGGGCTACACCTTC.

This clone appeared a single time. The rearrangement joins TRBV21-1 to TRBJ2-3; no DNA check was done on the table's D call, TRBD2. TRBV21-1 is a pseudogene segment. The CDR3 is made up of 16 amino acids. CDR3 in amino acids: CASSKIRLAGPDTQYF. DNA for the CDR3: TGTGCCAGCAGCAAAATTCGACTAGCGGGACCGGATACGCAGTATTTT.

The gene calls are TRBV5-6 and TRBJ1-4, with D tentatively TRBD1 (6 bases). V gave up 4 bases and J gave up 5 bases, with 15 bases separating them. Germline CDR1 and CDR2: SGHDT and YYEEEE. This CDR3 has 15 residues. For the CDR3, the DNA is TGTGCCAGCAGCGACGGACAGCTTGGGAATGAAAAACTGTTTTTT. This sequence encodes CASSDGQLGNEKLFF.

The chain carries TRBV11-2 and TRBJ2-1; a possible D gene is TRBD2 (5 bases). The CDR3 consists of 14 residues. V shed 1 base and J shed 8 bases, with 12 bases lying between them. Germline CDR1 and CDR2: SGHAT and FQNNGV. Here the CDR3 reads CASSLAWRSDEQFF. CDR3 sequence (DNA): TGTGCCAGCAGCTTAGCCTGGAGGAGCGATGAGCAGTTCTTC.

V usage is TRBV29-1 and J usage is TRBJ2-1; the D gene is possibly TRBD2 (5 bases). Germline-derived CDR1 and CDR2 are SQVTM and ANQGSEA. The CDR3 sequence is 16 residues long. Trimming cost V 7 bases and J 4 bases, with 23 bases left between them. CDR3 region: CSARSVGAADYNEQFF. As DNA, the CDR3 is TGCAGCGCTCGTTCGGTAGGAGCGGCAGATTACAATGAGCAGTTCTTC.

J is TRBJ2-7 and V is TRBV29-1; possible D gene TRBD1, 5 bases. The CDR3 length is 13 residues. The germline gives CDR1 SQVTM, CDR2 ANQGSEA. Between the trimmed V and J ends, which lost 4 bases and 2 bases, there was a span of 12 bases. In nucleotides, the CDR3 is TGCAGCGTTGCGGAAGGGGTCGCCTACGAGCAGTACTTC. This codes for CSVAEGVAYEQYF.

The gene calls are TRBV19 and TRBJ1-6; TRBD1 aligns across 9 bases. With V trimmed by 2 bases and J by 5 bases, 13 bases remained unmatched. The germline V gene encodes CDR1 LNHDA and CDR2 SQIVND (reference sequence). The CDR3 is made up of 19 amino acids. The CDR3 protein is CASSIPWDRARGNNSPLHF. The CDR3 DNA reads as TGTGCCAGTAGTATACCTTGGGACAGGGCTCGTGGAAATAATTCACCCCTCCACTTT.

The chain has TRBV2 and TRBJ2-7, with TRBD2 matching 9 bases. The CDR3 is 14 amino acids. Germline CDR1 SNHLY, CDR2 FYNNEI. Germline trimming cut 6 bases from V and 2 bases from J; bases unmatched to any gene: 5. The CDR3 region is CASRPVAGAYEQYF. The DNA of the CDR3 is TGTGCCAGCAGACCTGTAGCGGGAGCCTACGAGCAGTACTTC.

The chain recombines TRBV6-5 with TRBJ1-2, with a weak D call TRBD1 (6 bases). The CDR3 contains 14 residues. The germline V and J ends were trimmed by 0 bases and 7 bases, with 12 bases remaining between them. Germline V gene lookup returns CDR1 MNHEY and CDR2 SVGAGI. This CDR3 is CASSYSNRAAGYTF. CDR3 DNA sequence: TGTGCCAGCAGTTACTCGAACAGGGCGGCTGGCTACACCTTC.

CDR3 sequence reads: CASSSKNSGSDTQYF. CDR3 sequence (DNA): TGTGCCAGCAGTTCTAAGAATAGCGGGAGCGATACGCAGTATTTT. The chain has TRBV27 and TRBJ2-3, with 9 bases aligning to TRBD2. V shed 4 bases, J shed 6 bases, and the junction held 8 bases outside the gene matches. CDR1 is MNHEY, CDR2 SMNVEV, per germline (reference sequence). There are 15 residues in the CDR3.

This chain links TRBV6-5 with TRBJ1-6; TRBD1 matches 7 bases. V gave up 4 bases and J gave up 6 bases; unmatched junction bases: 6. Germline CDR1 is MNHEY and CDR2 is SVGAGI. The CDR3 contains 15 residues. The CDR3 coding sequence is TGTGCCAGCAGTTCTGAGGGGGCTGGTAATTCACCCCTCCACTTT. It encodes CASSSEGAGNSPLHF.

This rearrangement joins TRBV28 to TRBJ1-2; D gene unclear. The germline V and J ends were trimmed by 7 bases and 8 bases, with 14 bases remaining between them. Germline V gene data show CDR1 as MDHEN and CDR2 as SYDVKM. The CDR3 spans 12 residues. The CDR3 here is CASTDLGEGYTF. The CDR3 coding sequence is TGTGCCAGCACGGACCTGGGAGAGGGCTACACCTTC.

This clone was observed once. The chain has TRBV5-4 and TRBJ1-2; 12 bases agree with TRBD1. Germline V gene data show CDR1 as SGHNT and CDR2 as YYREEE (reference sequence). The V gene end was trimmed by 3 bases and the J gene end by 8 bases; junction bases not matched to a gene: 8. CDR3 length: 15 residues. CDR3 sequence: CASSWGTGGAGGYTF. The CDR3 DNA reads TGTGCCAGCAGCTGGGGGACAGGGGGCGCGGGAGGCTACACCTTC.

V gene TRBV18 combines with J gene TRBJ2-5; D gene uncertain. The CDR3 totals 12 residues. The V gene's germline CDR1 is KGHSH and CDR2 LQKENI. V was trimmed by 2 bases and J by 4 bases, leaving 5 bases between them. The CDR3 spells CASSPGPETQYF. The CDR3 region has the DNA TGTGCCAGCTCACCAGGGCCAGAGACCCAGTACTTC.

In DNA form, the CDR3 reads TGTGCCAGCAGTCGAATGCAGTATGGCTACACCTTC. Translating it yields CASSRMQYGYTF. V gene TRBV28 combines with J gene TRBJ1-2; D gene ambiguous. Germline CDR1 and CDR2: MDHEN and SYDVKM. V was cut by 5 bases and J by 5 bases, with 9 bases left in between. The CDR3 runs to 12 residues.

The J gene is TRBJ2-1, the V gene TRBV3-1 (or the pseudogene TRBV3-2); possible D gene TRBD2, 6 bases. With 3 bases removed from V and 7 bases from J, the gap between germline ends came to 10 bases. In germline, CDR1 is LGHDT, CDR2 YNNKEL (reference sequence). CDR3 length: 13 amino acids. This CDR3 is CASSQIAANEQFF. The DNA of the CDR3 is TGTGCCAGCAGCCAGATAGCGGCGAATGAGCAGTTCTTC.

This CDR3 is CASSQAAVSNTGELFF. The CDR3 region has the DNA TGTGCCAGCAGCCAAGCGGCGGTGTCGAACACCGGGGAGCTGTTTTTT. The chain employs TRBV4-2 and TRBJ2-2, with D uncertain. The germline V and J ends were trimmed by 1 base and 0 bases, with 9 bases remaining between them. The CDR3 extends over 16 amino acids. Germline loops: CDR1 LGHNA, CDR2 YNFKEQ.

V usage is TRBV7-3 and J usage is TRBJ2-2; TRBD1 matches 11 bases. Trimming cost V 4 bases and J 5 bases; bases outside gene matches: 6. Germline CDR1 and CDR2: SGHTA and FQGTGA. The CDR3 runs 16 residues. CDR3 DNA sequence: TGTGCCAGCAGCTCCGGACAGGGGGCCCGTACCGGGGAGCTGTTTTTT. Its translation is CASSSGQGARTGELFF.